These 32 T cell receptor beta chains came from one sample sequenced in a study of blood T cell repertoires in COVID-19. The data were produced by immunoSEQ multiplex PCR, yet TCRdb's version contains in-frame clones alone and is incomplete. The sample comprises about 150,000 clones, roughly 80% of which are singletons, and approximately 8.4% rests with the top ten. Sample: peripheral blood. The receptors originated from a human donor with acute or convalescent COVID-19. The donor label of this sample is uncertain.

This rearrangement joins TRBV9 to TRBJ2-2, with D perhaps matching TRBD2 (6 bases). The germline CDR1 and CDR2 sequences are SGDLS and YYNGEE. The CDR3 loop spans 13 amino acids. Trimming shortened V by 4 bases and J by 5 bases, and 9 bases separated the two germline ends. CDR3 protein: CASSTGGTGELFF. The CDR3 coding sequence is TGTGCCAGCAGCACCGGAGGGACCGGGGAGCTGTTTTTT.

V and J are TRBV11-1 and TRBJ1-1; TRBD1 matches at 10 bases. There are 14 residues in the CDR3. V trimming: 4 bases; J trimming: 8 bases; junction bases outside the gene matches: 7. Germline V gene sequence: CDR1 SGHAT, CDR2 FQDESV (reference sequence). The CDR3 is CASSSPDRGTEAFF. In nucleotides, the CDR3 is TGTGCCAGCAGCTCCCCGGACAGGGGGACCGAAGCTTTCTTT.

The rearrangement links TRBV3-1 (or the pseudogene TRBV3-2) to TRBJ1-1, with D possibly TRBD1 on 5 matching bases. The V end lost 1 base, the J end lost 0 bases, and 12 bases lay between the germline ends. CDR3 size: 16 residues. CDR1 and CDR2 from the germline V gene are LGHDT and YNNKEL (reference sequence). CDR3 nucleotide sequence: TGTGCCAGCAGCCAAGGGGGCCCGTCGGTGAACACTGAAGCTTTCTTT. This gives the protein CASSQGGPSVNTEAFF.

This clone was recorded once. The chain couples TRBV2 to TRBJ1-3; a possible D gene is TRBD1 (6 bases). CDR1 and CDR2 from the germline V gene are SNHLY and FYNNEI. CDR3 size: 16 residues. V was shortened by 7 bases and J by 0 bases, with 16 bases between the two germline ends. CDR3 sequence: CASTPQGLNSGNTIYF. The CDR3 region has the DNA TGTGCCAGCACCCCTCAGGGGCTCAACTCTGGAAACACCATATATTTT. Based on the CDR3 plus reference TRBV2 and TRBJ1-3, the full variable domain is EPEVTQTPSHQVTQMGQEVILRCVPISNHLYFYWYRQILGQKVEFLVSFYNNEISEKSEIFDDQFSVERPDGSNFTLKIRSTKLEDSAMYFCASTPQGLNSGNTIYFGEGSWLTVV.

The rearrangement uses TRBV6-6 and TRBJ2-5; 9 bases align to TRBD1. The germline CDR1 and CDR2 sequences are MNHNY and SVGAGI (reference sequence). J lost 4 bases, V lost 7 bases, and 7 bases had no gene match. The CDR3 runs to 14 residues. CDR3 region: CASNPQGAAETQYF. The CDR3 DNA is TGTGCCAGCAACCCACAGGGGGCCGCAGAGACCCAGTACTTC.

The chain is built from TRBV4-1 and TRBJ1-4; possible D gene TRBD1, 6 bases. Trimming pared 1 base from V and 5 bases from J, leaving 14 bases between. CDR3 length equals 16 residues. The germline gives CDR1 MGHRA, CDR2 YSYEKL. As DNA, the CDR3 is TGCGCCAGCAGCCAAGTTTACTGGGGGCGGAATGAAAAACTGTTTTTT. This sequence encodes CASSQVYWGRNEKLFF.

The CDR3 is CAISVTGTGAEKLFF. The CDR3 nucleotides read TGTGCCATCAGTGTAACCGGGACAGGGGCTGAAAAACTGTTTTTT. The rearrangement joins TRBV10-3 to TRBJ1-4; 10 bases are shared with TRBD1. The CDR3 is 15 amino acids. Germline V lookup: CDR1 ENHRY, CDR2 SYGVKD. Trimming at V came to 4 bases and at J to 7 bases, leaving 6 bases not matched to a gene.

The genes are TRBV9 and TRBJ1-6; 10 nucleotides align to TRBD1. CDR3 length: 15 amino acids. V lost 4 bases to trimming and J lost 6 bases; unmatched junction nucleotides: 4. Germline V gives CDR1 SGDLS, CDR2 YYNGEE. The CDR3: CASSRDRGSNSPLHF. CDR3 DNA sequence: TGTGCCAGCAGCCGGGACAGGGGTAGTAATTCACCCCTCCACTTT.

This chain joins TRBV3-1 (or the pseudogene TRBV3-2) and TRBJ1-6; no firm D call. The V gene's germline CDR1 is LGHDT and CDR2 YNNKEL (reference sequence). V was trimmed by 1 base and J by 7 bases, leaving 11 bases between them. CDR3 size: 15 residues. The CDR3 here is CASSQGGLVNSPLHF. In DNA form, the CDR3 reads TGTGCCAGCAGCCAAGGTGGACTTGTGAATTCACCCCTCCACTTT.

As regards this clone: Other DNA variants within this sample encode the same CDR3. V is TRBV6-1 and J is TRBJ2-7, with D perhaps matching TRBD1 (6 bases). V was trimmed by 2 bases and J by 6 bases, leaving 8 bases between them. This CDR3 contains 12 residues. Germline CDR1 is MNHNS and CDR2 is SASEGT. For the CDR3, the DNA is TGTGCCAGCAGTGAAACCAGGGGCGAGCAGTACGTC. It codes for CASSETRGEQYV.

Only one count was recorded for this clone. V gene TRBV11-3 combines with J gene TRBJ2-3, with D possibly being TRBD2 (5 bases). The CDR3 spans 14 residues. Germline CDR1 and CDR2: SGHNT and YENEEA. The V and J ends lost 5 bases and 6 bases respectively, with 15 bases between them. CDR3 sequence: CASSPLGETDTQYF. The CDR3 nucleotides read TGTGCCAGCAGCCCCCTGGGAGAAACCGATACGCAGTATTTT.

The CDR3 loop reads CASSPSGVPGNTIYF. The CDR3 DNA is TGTGCCAGCAGTCCCTCGGGAGTTCCGGGAAACACCATATATTTT. V and J are TRBV6-6 and TRBJ1-3, with D uncertain. V lost 5 bases and J lost 4, with 15 bases in between. The CDR3 is 15 residues long. Germline V gene lookup returns CDR1 MNHNY and CDR2 SVGAGI (reference sequence).

The genes are TRBV4-1 and TRBJ1-2; D is unclear. The CDR3 has 14 residues. Trimming stripped 5 bases from V and 5 bases from J, with 15 bases between. From germline, CDR1 is MGHRA and CDR2 YSYEKL. This CDR3 reads CASSSLGSGYGYTF. DNA for the CDR3: TGCGCCAGCAGCTCCCTAGGGTCGGGGTATGGCTACACCTTC.

The chain joins TRBV5-5 to TRBJ2-7; D not resolved. The ends were cut back, 2 bases at V and 4 bases at J, with 7 bases in the middle. The CDR3 has 12 residues. Per germline, CDR1 SGHKS and CDR2 YYEKEE (reference sequence). In nucleotides, the CDR3 is TGTGCCAGCAGCTTTAATCGGTACGAGCAGTACTTC. The encoded protein is CASSFNRYEQYF.

The chain employs TRBV4-1 and TRBJ2-3; 7 nucleotides match TRBD1. This CDR3 is built from 16 residues. After removal of 1 base from V and 6 bases from J, the junction contained 10 bases not matched to a gene. Germline-derived CDR1 and CDR2 are MGHRA and YSYEKL. CDR3 in amino acids: CASSQVYQGERDTQYF. CDR3 bases: TGCGCCAGCAGCCAAGTTTACCAGGGGGAACGGGATACGCAGTATTTT.

CDR3 region: CASSPRGITYGYTF. CDR3 coding DNA: TGTGCCAGCAGCCCTAGGGGGATTACCTATGGCTACACCTTC. The rearrangement joins TRBV7-6 to TRBJ1-2; D possibly corresponds to TRBD1 (6 bases). This CDR3 has 14 amino acids. The V end lost 5 bases, the J end lost 4 bases, and 14 bases lay between the germline ends. Germline CDR1 reads SGHVS; CDR2 reads FNYEAQ.

The J gene is TRBJ2-3, the V gene TRBV10-1; TRBD1 might be the D (5 bases). Germline values: CDR1 WNHNN, CDR2 SYGVQD (reference sequence). The CDR3 covers 14 residues. Trimming removed 5 bases from V and 0 bases from J, with 9 bases in between. CDR3 in DNA: TGCGCCAGCAGTCGACAGACTAGCACAGATACGCAGTATTTT. Encoded protein: CASSRQTSTDTQYF.

V usage is TRBV25-1 and J usage is TRBJ2-5, with 7 bases that match TRBD2. V was clipped by 0 bases and J by 5 bases; unmatched bases: 3. This CDR3 spans 14 amino acids. In germline, CDR1 is MGHDK, CDR2 SYGVNS. DNA of the CDR3: TGTGCCAGCAGTGAATATTACGGGGGGGAGACCCAGTACTTC. This gives the protein CASSEYYGGETQYF. Variable domain in full (rest from reference TRBV25-1 and TRBJ2-5): EADIYQTPRYLVIGTGKKITLECSQTMGHDKMYWYQQDPGMELHLIHYSYGVNSTEKGDLSSESTVSRIRTEHFPLTLESARPSHTSQYLCASSEYYGGETQYFGPGTRLLVL.

The V call is TRBV5-4, the J call TRBJ2-7, with D perhaps matching TRBD2 (5 bases). The ends were cut back, 0 bases at V and 5 bases at J, with 12 bases in the middle. The CDR3 sequence is 14 residues long. Germline V lookup: CDR1 SGHNT, CDR2 YYREEE (reference sequence). The CDR3 nucleotides are TGTGCCAGCAGCTTGGCAGAGGGTACCGACGAGCAGTACTTC. This translates into CASSLAEGTDEQYF.

The rearrangement joins TRBV2 to TRBJ1-2; TRBD1 matches at 11 bases. The CDR3 sequence is 16 residues long. The V gene's germline CDR1 is SNHLY and CDR2 FYNNEI. Losses at the gene ends were 3 bases for V and 3 bases for J; bases not matched to a gene: 6. The CDR3 loop reads CASSDSGTGGYYGYTF. DNA for the CDR3: TGTGCCAGCAGTGATTCCGGGACAGGGGGTTACTATGGCTACACCTTC. Supplemented by reference TRBV2 and TRBJ1-2, the full variable domain reads EPEVTQTPSHQVTQMGQEVILRCVPISNHLYFYWYRQILGQKVEFLVSFYNNEISEKSEIFDDQFSVERPDGSNFTLKIRSTKLEDSAMYFCASSDSGTGGYYGYTFGSGTRLTVV.

The V call is TRBV7-2, the J call TRBJ1-4; D is perhaps TRBD1 (5 bases). This CDR3 contains 16 residues. The V end was cut by 5 bases, the J end by 8 bases, with 21 bases between. Germline V gene data show CDR1 as SGHTA and CDR2 as FQGNSA. The CDR3 bases are TGTGCCAGCAGCCCCCGGACGACGGGGGGATCGGAAAAACTGTTTTTT. This codes for CASSPRTTGGSEKLFF. Drawing the rest from reference TRBV7-2 and TRBJ1-4, the complete variable domain is GAGVSQSPSNKVTEKGKDVELRCDPISGHTALYWYRQSLGQGLEFLIYFQGNSAPDKSGLPSDRFSAERTGGSVSTLTIQRTQQEDSAVYLCASSPRTTGGSEKLFFGSGTQLSVL.

The chain uses TRBV24-1 and TRBJ2-5; 10 nucleotides match TRBD1. The V gene end was trimmed by 1 base and the J gene end by 7 bases; junction bases not matched to a gene: 8. Germline V CDR1 and CDR2: KGHDR, SFDVKD. The CDR3 sequence is 16 residues long. The CDR3 protein is CATSDFRTGGRATQYF. The CDR3 nucleotides are TGTGCCACCAGTGATTTCCGGACAGGGGGTAGAGCGACCCAGTACTTC.

The chain links TRBV6-1 to TRBJ2-7; 11 positions agree with TRBD2. Losses at the gene ends were 2 bases for V and 4 bases for J; bases not matched to a gene: 4. The CDR3 consists of 15 residues. Germline V gene sequence: CDR1 MNHNS, CDR2 SASEGT. The CDR3 DNA follows: TGTGCCAGCAGTGAAATAAGGACTAGCGGGTACGAGCAGTACTTC. Its translation is CASSEIRTSGYEQYF.

This sequence joins TRBV28 and TRBJ1-1; TRBD1 agrees at 7 bases. This CDR3 contains 14 residues. CDR1 and CDR2 from the germline V gene are MDHEN and SYDVKM. Trimming cost V 6 bases and J 3 bases; bases outside gene matches: 7. The DNA for the CDR3 is TGTGCCAGCAGAACCGGGACAGTGGACACTGAAGCTTTCTTT. Its translation: CASRTGTVDTEAFF. The variable domain in full, completed from reference TRBV28 and TRBJ1-1, reads DVKVTQSSRYLVKRTGEKVFLECVQDMDHENMFWYRQDPGLGLRLIYFSYDVKMKEKGDIPEGYSVSREKKERFSLILESASTNQTSMYLCASRTGTVDTEAFFGQGTRLTVV.

The rearrangement links TRBV15 to TRBJ1-1, with D tentatively TRBD1 (6 bases). The CDR3 loop spans 17 amino acids. The germline V gene encodes CDR1 LNHNV and CDR2 YYDKDF (reference sequence). V was shortened by 1 base and J by 1 base, with 16 bases between the two germline ends. The CDR3 bases are TGTGCCACCAGCAGAGGGGCTCAGGGGCTCCGGAACACTGAAGCTTTCTTT. Translation gives CATSRGAQGLRNTEAFF. Filled out from reference TRBV15 and TRBJ1-1, the complete variable domain reads DAMVIQNPRYQVTQFGKPVTLSCSQTLNHNVMYWYQQKSSQAPKLLFHYYDKDFNNEADTPDNFQSRRPNTSFCFLDIRSPGLGDTAMYLCATSRGAQGLRNTEAFFGQGTRLTVV.

This chain uses TRBV10-3 with TRBJ2-7; TRBD1 agrees at 8 bases. V trimming: 10 bases; J trimming: 5 bases; junction bases outside the gene matches: 7. The CDR3 has 12 residues. In germline, CDR1 is ENHRY, CDR2 SYGVKD. The CDR3 DNA reads TGTGCCACTGCGGGACAGGCTAACGAGCAGTACTTC. It is translated as CATAGQANEQYF.

This clone was seen once. The gene calls are TRBV29-1 and TRBJ1-1, with 8 positions matching TRBD1. The CDR3 loop spans 12 amino acids. The V and J ends lost 6 bases and 4 bases, in that order; junction bases with no gene match: 4. Germline lookup yields CDR1 SQVTM and CDR2 ANQGSEA. The CDR3 sequence: CSVWQGATEAFF. The CDR3 DNA reads as TGCAGCGTGTGGCAGGGGGCCACTGAAGCTTTCTTT.

This clone has only a few counts. The CDR3 nucleotides read TGTGCCAGCACCCTGCGGGAGAACCCCTTAGACGAGCAGTACGTC. Encoded protein: CASTLRENPLDEQYV. This chain joins TRBV6-5 and TRBJ2-7; 7 bases match TRBD2. This CDR3 has 15 residues. V trimming: 7 bases; J trimming: 5 bases; junction bases outside the gene matches: 14. The germline CDR1 and CDR2 sequences are MNHEY and SVGAGI.

This rearrangement joins TRBV3-1 (or the pseudogene TRBV3-2) to TRBJ2-1, with D possibly TRBD2 on 7 matching bases. This CDR3 comprises 14 residues. V lost 4 bases, J lost 7 bases, and 14 bases lay in between. Germline V gives CDR1 LGHDT, CDR2 YNNKEL (reference sequence). This CDR3 is CASSLGGPWNEQFF. In nucleotides, the CDR3 is TGTGCCAGCAGCCTGGGGGGGCCGTGGAATGAGCAGTTCTTC.

V gene TRBV30 combines with J gene TRBJ1-3, with D unclear. The germline CDR1 and CDR2 sequences are GTSNPN and SVGIG (reference sequence). This CDR3 has 17 amino acids. V lost 0 bases, J lost 0 bases, and 15 bases lay in between. The CDR3 protein is CAWSVSGLQISGNTIYF. CDR3 DNA: TGTGCCTGGAGTGTATCTGGACTGCAGATCTCTGGAAACACCATATATTTT.

The genes are TRBV2 and TRBJ1-5, with 12 nucleotides matching TRBD1. The CDR3 sequence is 15 residues long. CDR1 is SNHLY, CDR2 FYNNEI, per germline. With V trimmed by 6 bases and J by 7 bases, 7 bases remained unmatched. CDR3 sequence (DNA): TGTGCCAGCAGGACCGGGACAGGGGGCATCCAGCCCCAGCATTTT. It specifies CASRTGTGGIQPQHF.

This chain joins TRBV6-5 and TRBJ2-7, with D perhaps matching TRBD2 (5 bases). The V end lost 8 bases, the J end lost 5 bases, and 22 bases lay between the germline ends. Germline assignment: CDR1 MNHEY and CDR2 SVGAGI. The CDR3 covers 15 residues. The CDR3 sequence: CASLSRERALDEQYF. CDR3 in DNA: TGTGCCAGCCTCTCCCGGGAAAGGGCTCTCGACGAGCAGTACTTC.